The 10 T cell receptor beta chains reported below all come from one sample, sequenced in a study of prognosis after radiotherapy for stage I lung cancer. Amplification of TCR beta CDR3 from genomic DNA used two-round multiplex PCR. Primers targeting each individual TRBV and TRBJ gene were applied in first-round PCR. TCRdb fed the multiplex PCR reads into MiXCR, producing one record per CDR3 protein. This table has fewer than 40,000 distinct CDR3 sequences, around a third appearing once. The specimen comprised PBMCs, sampled before or after stereotactic body radiation therapy (not recorded which). These receptor sequences come from a donor over 45 with non-small cell lung cancer.

This clonotype was seen ten or more times. The chain couples TRBV29-1 to TRBJ2-2; D may correspond to TRBD1 or TRBD2 (5 bases each). Trimming shortened V by 5 bases and J by 9 bases, and 13 bases separated the two germline ends. Germline V lookup: CDR1 SQVTM, CDR2 ANQGSEA. This CDR3 contains 12 residues. The CDR3 sequence: CSVLFRGRELFF. The CDR3, as DNA: TGCAGCGTTTTATTCCGGGGCCGGGAGCTGTTTTTT.

This chain joins TRBV29-1 and TRBJ1-4; possibly TRBD1 for D (6 bases). In germline, CDR1 is SQVTM, CDR2 ANQGSEA. This CDR3 has 13 residues. CDR3: CRAQGLGGEKLFF. The CDR3 nucleotides are TGCAGAGCCCAGGGACTCGGGGGCGAAAAACTGTTTTTT. Looking up the rest from reference TRBV29-1 and TRBJ1-4 gives the full variable domain: SAVISQKPSRDICQRGTSLTIQCQVDSQVTMMFWYRQQPGQSLTLIATANQGSEATYESGFVIDKFPISRPNLTFSTLTVSNMSPEDSSIYLCRAQGLGGEKLFFGSGTQLSVL.

Comment on this clonotype: This probably arose from a read error, given a far larger clone one base away. This rearrangement joins TRBV7-9 to TRBJ1-2; D uncertain. The length of the CDR3 is 14 residues. Looked up from germline, CDR1 is SEHNR and CDR2 is FQNEAQ (reference sequence). V was cut by 3 bases and J by 0 bases, with 8 bases left in between. As DNA, the CDR3 is TGTGCCAGCAGCTTCTGGACGGCTAACTATGGCTACACCTTC. Amino acid sequence: CASSFWTANYGYTF.

This clonotype was counted once. The chain employs TRBV6-1 and TRBJ2-3; TRBD2 agrees at 11 bases. CDR1 and CDR2 from the germline V gene are MNHNS and SASEGT. The CDR3 loop spans 17 amino acids. CDR3: CSSSEAVAGGRKDTQYF. CDR3 sequence (DNA): TGTTCTAGCAGTGAAGCGGTAGCGGGGGGGCGAAAGGATACGCAGTATTTT.

Note on this clonotype: Since no conserved phenylalanine or tryptophan closes the CDR3, a read error is the likely cause. This chain connects TRBV6-1 to TRBJ1-2, with unresolved D. Germline CDR1 MNHNS, CDR2 SASEGT. This CDR3 spans 13 amino acids. Trimming took 2 bases from V and 4 from J, leaving 8 bases between them. The CDR3 DNA reads as TGTGCCAGCAGTGAACAAGAGCGCTATGGCTACACCTTA. It yields the protein CASSEQERYGYTL.

The chain couples TRBV6-5 to TRBJ2-5, with 12 bases fitting TRBD2. The CDR3 covers 20 residues. The trim removed 2 bases at V and 0 bases at J, leaving 13 bases unmatched. Germline lookup yields CDR1 MNHEY and CDR2 SVGAGI. The CDR3 sequence: CASSYTWASGRAGDQETQYF. CDR3 DNA: TGTGCCAGCAGTTACACGTGGGCTAGCGGGAGGGCCGGGGACCAAGAGACCCAGTACTTC.

The chain combines TRBV6-2 or TRBV6-3 with TRBJ2-1; D not certain. Germline V CDR1 and CDR2: MNHEY, SVGEGT. Trimming left V 5 bases short and J 4 bases short, with 12 bases between. This CDR3 is 14 amino acids long. As DNA, the CDR3 is TGTGCCAGCAGTAACACCCCAACGTACAATGAGCAGTTCTTC. Translating gives CASSNTPTYNEQFF.

The V gene is TRBV5-6, the J gene TRBJ2-7, with D perhaps matching TRBD2 (6 bases). The V gene's germline CDR1 is SGHDT and CDR2 YYEEEE. Trimming shortened V by 0 bases and J by 4 bases, and 8 bases separated the two germline ends. The CDR3 is 13 amino acids. CDR3 sequence reads: CASSLAGSYEQYF. In DNA, the CDR3 is TGTGCCAGCAGCTTGGCCGGGAGTTACGAGCAGTACTTC.

This clonotype has more than one count but fewer than ten. Being one base from a much bigger clone, this may be a read error. The chain has TRBV20-1 and TRBJ2-5; D ambiguous. Germline loops: CDR1 DFQATT, CDR2 SNEGSKA (reference sequence). This CDR3 is 11 amino acids long. The CDR3 loop reads CSGGVQVTQYF. In nucleotides, the CDR3 is TGCAGTGGGGGTGTCCAAGTGACCCAGTACTTC.

As for this clonotype: A read error may be the cause here, since a much bigger clone is one base away. V gene TRBV20-1 combines with J gene TRBJ1-1, with D unclear. Germline V gene lookup returns CDR1 DFQATT and CDR2 SNEGSKA (reference sequence). CDR3 length: 16 residues. The V end lost 7 bases, the J end lost 0 bases, and 21 bases lay between the germline ends. CDR3 coding DNA: TGCAGTGGGTACGGACCGGGCGGAATCTTGAACACTGAAGCTTTCTTT. Translation gives CSGYGPGGILNTEAFF.